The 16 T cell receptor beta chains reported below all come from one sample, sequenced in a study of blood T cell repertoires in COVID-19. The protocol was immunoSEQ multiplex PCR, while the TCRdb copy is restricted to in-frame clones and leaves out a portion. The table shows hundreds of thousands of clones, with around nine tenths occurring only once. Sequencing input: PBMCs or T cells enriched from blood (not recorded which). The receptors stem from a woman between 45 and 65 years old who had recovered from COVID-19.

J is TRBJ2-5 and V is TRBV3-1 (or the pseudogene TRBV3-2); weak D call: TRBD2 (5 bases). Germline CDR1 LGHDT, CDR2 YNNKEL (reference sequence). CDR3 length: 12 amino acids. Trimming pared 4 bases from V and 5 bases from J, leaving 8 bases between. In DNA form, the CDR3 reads TGTGCCAGCAGCCGCGGGCCCGAGACCCAGTACTTC. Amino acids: CASSRGPETQYF.

The CDR3 loop reads CASSEPGQAETQYF. The DNA for the CDR3 is TGTGCCAGCAGTGAACCGGGACAGGCGGAGACCCAGTACTTC. This chain joins TRBV6-1 and TRBJ2-5; 8 nucleotides line up with TRBD1. The V gene end was trimmed by 2 bases and the J gene end by 5 bases; junction bases not matched to a gene: 4. From germline, CDR1 is MNHNS and CDR2 SASEGT. CDR3 length equals 14 residues.

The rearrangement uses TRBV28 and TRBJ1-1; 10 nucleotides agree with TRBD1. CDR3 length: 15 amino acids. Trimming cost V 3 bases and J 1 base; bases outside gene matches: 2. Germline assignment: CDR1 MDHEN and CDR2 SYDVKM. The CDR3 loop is CASSLGDRGNTEAFF. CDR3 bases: TGTGCCAGCAGTTTGGGGGACAGGGGGAACACTGAAGCTTTCTTT.

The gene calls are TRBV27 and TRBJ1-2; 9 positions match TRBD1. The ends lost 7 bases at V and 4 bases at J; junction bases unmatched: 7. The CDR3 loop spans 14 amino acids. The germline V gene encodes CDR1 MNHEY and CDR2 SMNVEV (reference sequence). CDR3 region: CASMPTGGFYGYTF. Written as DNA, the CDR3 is TGTGCCAGCATGCCGACAGGGGGGTTCTATGGCTACACCTTC.

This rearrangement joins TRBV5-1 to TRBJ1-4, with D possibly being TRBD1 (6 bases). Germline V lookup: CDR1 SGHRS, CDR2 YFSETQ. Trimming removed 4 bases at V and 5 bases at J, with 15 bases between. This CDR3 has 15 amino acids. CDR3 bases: TGCGCCAGCAGCGCTCAGGGGCTGGCAAATGAAAAACTGTTTTTT. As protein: CASSAQGLANEKLFF. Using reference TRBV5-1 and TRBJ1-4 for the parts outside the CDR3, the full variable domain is KAGVTQTPRYLIKTRGQQVTLSCSPISGHRSVSWYQQTPGQGLQFLFEYFSETQRNKGNFPGRFSGRQFSNSRSEMNVSTLELGDSALYLCASSAQGLANEKLFFGSGTQLSVL.

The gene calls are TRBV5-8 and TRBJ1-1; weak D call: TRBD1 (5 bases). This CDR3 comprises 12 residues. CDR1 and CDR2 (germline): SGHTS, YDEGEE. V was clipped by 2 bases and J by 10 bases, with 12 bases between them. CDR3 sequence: CASSFRAVGAFF. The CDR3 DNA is TGTGCCAGCAGCTTCAGGGCCGTAGGAGCTTTCTTT.

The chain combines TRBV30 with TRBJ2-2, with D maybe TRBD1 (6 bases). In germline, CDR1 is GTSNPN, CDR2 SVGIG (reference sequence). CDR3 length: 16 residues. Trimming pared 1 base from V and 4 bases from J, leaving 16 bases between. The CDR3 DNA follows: TGTGCCTGGAGTGCACCCTCCCGCAGGGGCACCGGGGAGCTGTTTTTT. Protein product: CAWSAPSRRGTGELFF.

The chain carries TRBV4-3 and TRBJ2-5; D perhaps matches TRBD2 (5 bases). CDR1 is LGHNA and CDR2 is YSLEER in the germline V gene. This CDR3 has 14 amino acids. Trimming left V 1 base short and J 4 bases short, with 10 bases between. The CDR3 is CASSQGVGGETQYF. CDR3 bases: TGCGCCAGCAGCCAAGGGGTCGGAGGAGAGACCCAGTACTTC.

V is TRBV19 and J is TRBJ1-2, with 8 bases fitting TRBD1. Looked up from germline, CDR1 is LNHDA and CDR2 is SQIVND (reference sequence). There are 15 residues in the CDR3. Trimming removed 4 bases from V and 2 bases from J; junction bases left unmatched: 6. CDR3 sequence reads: CASSTHRGNNYGYTF. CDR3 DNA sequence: TGTGCCAGTAGTACGCACAGGGGGAACAACTATGGCTACACCTTC. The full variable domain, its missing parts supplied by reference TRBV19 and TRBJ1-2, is DGGITQSPKYLFRKEGQNVTLSCEQNLNHDAMYWYRQDPGQGLRLIYYSQIVNDFQKGDIAEGYSVSREKKESFPLTVTSAQKNPTAFYLCASSTHRGNNYGYTFGSGTRLTVV.

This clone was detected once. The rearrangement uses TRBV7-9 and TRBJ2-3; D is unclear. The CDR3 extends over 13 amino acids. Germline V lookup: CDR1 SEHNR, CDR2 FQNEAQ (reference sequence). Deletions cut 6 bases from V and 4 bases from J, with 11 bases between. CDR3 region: CASRSEAADTQYF. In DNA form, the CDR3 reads TGTGCCAGCAGGTCCGAAGCCGCAGATACGCAGTATTTT. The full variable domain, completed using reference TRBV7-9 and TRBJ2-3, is DTGVSQNPRHKITKRGQNVTFRCDPISEHNRLYWYRQTLGQGPEFLTYFQNEAQLEKSRLLSDRFSAERPKGSFSTLEIQRTEQGDSAMYLCASRSEAADTQYFGPGTRLTVL.

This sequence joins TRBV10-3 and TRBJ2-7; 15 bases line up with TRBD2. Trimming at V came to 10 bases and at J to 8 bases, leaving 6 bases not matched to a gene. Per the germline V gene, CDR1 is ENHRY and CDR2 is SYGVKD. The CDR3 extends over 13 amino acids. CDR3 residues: CATGLAGGPKQYF. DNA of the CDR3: TGTGCCACTGGACTAGCGGGGGGGCCGAAGCAGTACTTC.

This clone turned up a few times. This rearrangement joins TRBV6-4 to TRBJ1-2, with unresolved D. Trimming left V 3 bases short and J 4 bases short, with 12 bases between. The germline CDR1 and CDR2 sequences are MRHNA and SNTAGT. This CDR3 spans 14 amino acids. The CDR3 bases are TGTGCCAGCAGTGAGGCGGGAGTCGGCTATGGCTACACCTTC. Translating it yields CASSEAGVGYGYTF.

This CDR3 is CASSIVGATGIIDGYTF. The CDR3 nucleotides are TGTGCCAGTAGTATAGTTGGGGCGACAGGGATTATAGATGGCTACACCTTC. The chain employs TRBV19 and TRBJ1-2; 7 nucleotides agree with TRBD1. Per the germline V gene, CDR1 is LNHDA and CDR2 is SQIVND (reference sequence). The J segment lost 6 bases and the V segment lost 1 base, leaving 14 bases of the junction unmatched. This CDR3 spans 17 amino acids.

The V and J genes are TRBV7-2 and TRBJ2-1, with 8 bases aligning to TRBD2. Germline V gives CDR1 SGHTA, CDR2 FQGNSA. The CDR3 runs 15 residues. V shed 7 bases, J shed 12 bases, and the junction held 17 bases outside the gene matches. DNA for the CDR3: TGTGCCAGCACCCCGCCCCCCGCGGGGGGCCGGGGGCAGTTCTTC. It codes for CASTPPPAGGRGQFF.

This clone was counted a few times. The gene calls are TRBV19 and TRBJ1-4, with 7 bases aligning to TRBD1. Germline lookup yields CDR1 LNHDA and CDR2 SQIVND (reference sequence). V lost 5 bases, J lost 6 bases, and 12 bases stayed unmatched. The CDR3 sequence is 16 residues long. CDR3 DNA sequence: TGTGCCAGTAGTGTGGGACAGACGGTGGGATATGAAAAACTGTTTTTT. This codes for CASSVGQTVGYEKLFF.

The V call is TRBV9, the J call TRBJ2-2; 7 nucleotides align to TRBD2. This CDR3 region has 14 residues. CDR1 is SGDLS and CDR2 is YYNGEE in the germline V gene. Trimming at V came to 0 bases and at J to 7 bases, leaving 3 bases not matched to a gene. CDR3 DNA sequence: TGTGCCAGCAGCGTAGCCACGGGGGGCGGGGAGCTGTTTTTT. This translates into CASSVATGGGELFF.